The 13 T cell receptor beta chains below come from one sample, sequenced in a study of sequential checkpoint blockade in melanoma. Regarding treatment: randomized to nivolumab then ipilimumab (arm A) or the reverse (arm B). This table comes from immunoSEQ multiplex PCR, and its TCRdb copy is limited to in-frame clones, with some not included. The data hold some 8,000 clones, with about 28% observed a single time. Here the sequenced sample was tumor tissue (inferred from file names), taken from a patient given nivolumab and ipilimumab in sequence. These receptors all stem from a human donor with melanoma.

This sequence joins TRBV11-3 and TRBJ1-6, with TRBD1 matching 8 bases. The germline CDR1 and CDR2 sequences are SGHNT and YENEEA. The CDR3 contains 16 residues. Trimming removed 1 base from V and 8 bases from J; junction bases left unmatched: 7. CDR3 DNA sequence: TGTGCCAGCAGCTTAGGCGGACAGGGTGGATATTCACCCCTCCACTTT. Its translation: CASSLGGQGGYSPLHF.

V and J are TRBV18 and TRBJ1-1; 7 bases are shared with TRBD1. Trimming took 2 bases from V and 2 from J; bases not matched to a gene: 8. CDR1 is KGHSH and CDR2 is LQKENI in the germline V gene. The CDR3 loop spans 16 amino acids. Here the CDR3 DNA reads TGTGCCAGCTCACCAGGATTACGGACAGGCAACACTGAAGCTTTCTTT. Translated, it gives CASSPGLRTGNTEAFF.

This clone has just one count. The chain carries TRBV19 and TRBJ1-5; 7 bases align to TRBD1. The CDR3 length is 15 residues. Germline-derived CDR1 and CDR2 are LNHDA and SQIVND (reference sequence). The V and J ends lost 2 bases and 7 bases, in that order; junction bases with no gene match: 8. The CDR3 here is CASSISSTGAQPQHF. The DNA for the CDR3 is TGTGCCAGTAGTATATCTTCCACAGGGGCGCAGCCCCAGCATTTT.

The chain joins TRBV5-1 to TRBJ1-2; D possibly corresponds to TRBD1 (6 bases). Trimming shortened V by 1 base and J by 6 bases, and 16 bases separated the two germline ends. This CDR3 has 15 residues. From germline, CDR1 is SGHRS and CDR2 YFSETQ. This CDR3 reads CASSLRGAANDGYTF. In DNA form, the CDR3 reads TGCGCCAGCAGCTTGCGGGGGGCTGCAAATGATGGCTACACCTTC.

With respect to this clone: The junction does not match germline at one end; this may be a read error. The chain links TRBV30 to TRBJ2-7, with TRBD1 matching 9 bases. This CDR3 is 12 amino acids long. CDR1 and CDR2 (germline): GTSNPN, SVGIG (reference sequence). The CDR3 protein is CAWSNFGTGRKF. CDR3 nucleotides: TGTGCCTGGAGTAACTTTGGGACAGGGAGAAAATTC.

The genes are TRBV6-8 and TRBJ1-5; D is possibly TRBD1 (5 bases). The germline gives CDR1 MNHGY, CDR2 SAAAGT. Trimming cost V 2 bases and J 6 bases, with 11 bases left between them. The CDR3 has 14 residues. In nucleotides, the CDR3 is TGTGCCAGCAGTTACATGGGGCCCGGTCAGCCCCAGCATTTT. This translates into CASSYMGPGQPQHF.

The V and J genes are TRBV29-1 and TRBJ2-5; weak D call: TRBD1 (6 bases). Germline lookup yields CDR1 SQVTM and CDR2 ANQGSEA. V lost 7 bases and J lost 2, with 11 bases in between. The CDR3 consists of 12 residues. The CDR3 loop is CSARTDQETQYF. The CDR3 coding sequence is TGCAGCGCGCGGACAGATCAAGAGACCCAGTACTTC.

The chain uses TRBV6-8 and TRBJ2-7, with TRBD1 as a possible D gene (6 bases). The CDR3 totals 14 residues. CDR1 is MNHGY, CDR2 SAAAGT, per germline. V lost 2 bases, J lost 2 bases, and 10 bases lay in between. In nucleotides, the CDR3 is TGTGCCAGCAGTTACAGGGACACCGCCTACGAGCAGTACTTC. The encoded protein is CASSYRDTAYEQYF.

This clone was detected only a few times. The chain employs TRBV6-1 and TRBJ2-7, with TRBD1 matching over 7 bases. V lost 2 bases, J lost 2 bases, and 9 bases stayed unmatched. The germline CDR1 and CDR2 sequences are MNHNS and SASEGT. CDR3 length: 16 residues. The CDR3 reads CASSERSRQGPYEQYF. For the CDR3, the DNA is TGTGCCAGCAGTGAAAGGTCGAGACAGGGACCCTACGAGCAGTACTTC.

This clone was recorded only once. This chain links TRBV5-1 with TRBJ2-1, with 9 nucleotides matching TRBD2. Germline assignment: CDR1 SGHRS and CDR2 YFSETQ. The trim removed 1 base at V and 7 bases at J, leaving 6 bases unmatched. CDR3 length equals 15 residues. CDR3 residues: CASSLWIAGENEQFF. The CDR3 DNA is TGCGCCAGCAGCTTGTGGATAGCGGGAGAGAATGAGCAGTTCTTC.

The rearrangement joins TRBV9 to TRBJ2-2, with 8 positions matching TRBD1. The CDR3 runs to 18 residues. Germline V gene data show CDR1 as SGDLS and CDR2 as YYNGEE. Unmatched junction bases numbered 13, after V lost 0 bases and J lost 6 bases. CDR3 DNA sequence: TGTGCCAGCAGCGTAGTCGATTTAGGACAGGGAAAATCCGGGGAGCTGTTTTTT. Translation gives CASSVVDLGQGKSGELFF.

Only a few counts were recorded for this clone. This chain links TRBV6-8 with TRBJ1-2, with D maybe TRBD1 (5 bases). The germline V gene encodes CDR1 MNHGY and CDR2 SAAAGT. V lost 4 bases and J lost 7, with 22 bases in between. The CDR3 runs to 16 residues. The CDR3 is CASSSSRGGTGGGYTF. The DNA for the CDR3 is TGTGCCAGCAGTTCCTCCCGGGGGGGAACGGGGGGTGGCTACACCTTC.

The chain employs TRBV9 and TRBJ2-5; 10 bases agree with TRBD1. The J segment lost 7 bases and the V segment lost 3 bases, leaving 6 bases of the junction unmatched. The germline CDR1 and CDR2 sequences are SGDLS and YYNGEE. The CDR3 is 14 amino acids. The CDR3 DNA reads as TGTGCCAGCAGCGGCCTCGGACAGGGGGGGACCCAGTACTTC. It yields the protein CASSGLGQGGTQYF. Full variable domain (rest looked up from reference TRBV9 and TRBJ2-5): DSGVTQTPKHLITATGQRVTLRCSPRSGDLSVYWYQQSLDQGLQFLIQYYNGEERAKGNILERFSAQQFPDLHSELNLSSLELGDSALYFCASSGLGQGGTQYFGPGTRLLVL.